This T cell receptor (beta chain) is from a study of cytomegalovirus exposure and HLA in healthy donors. Findings and caveats of the study: Versus the roughly 690-donor mean, an Asian-associated ancestry cluster reportedly showed fewer N-insertions in a later analysis. A likely sequencing artifact accounted for one observed cluster of highly shared sequence variants.

The V and J ends lost 5 bases and 7 bases, in that order; junction bases with no gene match: 10. The CDR3 runs to 16 residues. CDR1 is SGHAT and CDR2 is FQNNGV in the germline V gene. PCR used 60 Vbeta primers and 13 Jbeta primers. The method was immunoSEQ multiplex PCR; TCRdb's version includes in-frame clones alone and lacks a portion of them. The data show 100,000 or so clones, 69% seen once. In its sample, this clone was seen a few times. Its antigen remains unidentified. This sequence joins TRBV11-2 and TRBJ2-7; 14 positions agree with TRBD2. The receptor's source is a man aged 30-40 years in good health and CMV-seronegative. Sequenced: PBMCs. The CDR3 coding sequence is TGTGCCAGCAGCCGACTAGCGGGAGGGCAAAAAGAAGAGCAGTACTTC. The encoded protein is CASSRLAGGQKEEQYF.